The T cell receptor beta chain under discussion was sequenced for a study of T cell responses to AZD1222 COVID-19 vaccine. Second-dose recipients at about 4 or about 12 weeks were treated as one pooled group. As regards this clone: As yet, its antigen is unknown.

Study-wide results and limits: Females made up more of the donors, who were largely white British, and clonal diversity may have come out too low.

Sequencing was performed with immunoSEQ multiplex PCR; in TCRdb, only in-frame clones are kept and a portion is missing. This table has about 88,000 clones, 90% appearing once. Per germline, CDR1 LNHDA and CDR2 SQIVND (reference sequence). This CDR3 has 17 residues. V was shortened by 6 bases and J by 0 bases, with 18 bases between the two germline ends. The sequence was collected from an adult who received the AZD1222 COVID-19 vaccine. The genes are TRBV19 and TRBJ1-3, with D perhaps matching TRBD1 (5 bases). Material: peripheral blood, obtained 28 days after the second AZD1222 dose. The CDR3 DNA reads TGTGCCAGTAGCCCCCTCCTGGGGCAGGTCTCTGGAAACACCATATATTTT. Protein sequence: CASSPLLGQVSGNTIYF.